The TCR beta chain under discussion was sequenced for a study of cytomegalovirus exposure and HLA in healthy donors. Looking at the study overall: Caucasian-associated ancestry cluster membership applied to just over 80% of 300 to 450 genotyped donors.

Details on this clone: Its antigen is still unknown.

60 Vbeta and 13 Jbeta primers were used in PCR. Generated by immunoSEQ multiplex PCR, the TCRdb table keeps only in-frame clones and is missing some. The repertoire holds 150,000 to 200,000 clones, with about four fifths as singletons. General study findings and limits: Reported results showed that the classifier diagnosed cytomegalovirus status with high specificity and sensitivity. The records held CMV serostatus as the only immune exposure information. Listed as cytomegalovirus-associated were 164 TCR beta chains.

What was sequenced was PBMCs. The TCR sequence derives from a man in his late teens or twenties in good health and CMV-seronegative.

The CDR3 sequence: CASNSFQLAGGLTDTQYF. CDR3 nucleotide sequence: TGTGCCAGCAACTCATTCCAACTAGCGGGGGGGCTTACAGATACGCAGTATTTT. The chain has TRBV5-6 and TRBJ2-3; 13 positions match TRBD2. From germline, CDR1 is SGHDT and CDR2 YYEEEE. J was trimmed by 3 bases and V by 6 bases; bases with no gene match: 13. The CDR3 has 18 amino acids.